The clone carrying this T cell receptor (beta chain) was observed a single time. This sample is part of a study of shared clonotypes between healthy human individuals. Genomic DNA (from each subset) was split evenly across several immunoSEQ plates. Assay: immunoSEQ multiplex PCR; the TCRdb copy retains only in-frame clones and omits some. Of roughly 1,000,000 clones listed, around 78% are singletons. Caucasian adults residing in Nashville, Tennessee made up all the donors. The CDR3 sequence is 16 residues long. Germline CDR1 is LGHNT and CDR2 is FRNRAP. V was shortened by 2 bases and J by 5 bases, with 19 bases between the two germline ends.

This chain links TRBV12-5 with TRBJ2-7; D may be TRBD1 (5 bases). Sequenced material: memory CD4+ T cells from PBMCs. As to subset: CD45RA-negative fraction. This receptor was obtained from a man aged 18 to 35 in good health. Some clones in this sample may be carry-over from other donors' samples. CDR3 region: CASGLSPWQGDHEQYF. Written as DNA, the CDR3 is TGTGCTAGTGGTTTGAGCCCGTGGCAGGGTGACCACGAGCAGTACTTC.